This T cell receptor beta chain was sequenced during a study of persistence of HIV-infected CD4 T cells. The CDR3 totals 13 residues. The V segment lost 8 bases and the J segment 3 bases; nucleotides outside the gene matches: 5. Germline V gene lookup returns CDR1 SEHNR and CDR2 FQNEAQ (reference sequence). With respect to this clone: Its specificity is not known.

Findings and caveats of the study: TCR oligoclonality correlated with proviral oligoclonality in the same sorted populations.

An overlapping HIV-1 Gag peptide pool stimulated these cells at 0.95 to 1 ug/peptide/mL. Sorting of responding CD4+ T cells relied on upregulated CD40 ligand together with CD69. The immunoSEQ assay was version 4, run in survey mode. Profiling relied on immunoSEQ multiplex PCR, and the TCRdb table lists in-frame clones only, not all of them. Of 20,000 to 25,000 clones listed, about 74% are singletons. The V and J genes are TRBV7-9 and TRBJ2-3; TRBD1 agrees at 7 bases. Sequencing was performed on CD4+ T cells sorted from PBMCs after approximately 19-hour stimulation, taken from a patient who received antiretroviral therapy. The TCR was taken from an adult man with HIV who was CMV-seropositive. The CDR3 DNA follows: TGTGCCAGCGTCAGGGGGTCGACAGATACGCAGTATTTT. Encoded protein: CASVRGSTDTQYF.